This T cell receptor (beta chain) stems from a study of control samples from healthy donors and cancer patients. Produced via immunoSEQ multiplex PCR; TCRdb's table is partial and in-frame only. The sample records 120,000 to 150,000 clones, about 90% being singletons. Germline V gives CDR1 MNHNS, CDR2 SASEGT. The V end lost 2 bases, the J end lost 4 bases, and 11 bases lay between the germline ends. The CDR3 loop spans 14 amino acids. This clone was counted once. What was sequenced was blood. The gene calls are TRBV6-1 and TRBJ1-2; possible D gene TRBD1, 6 bases. The receptor's source is a man aged 18 to 29 in good health. The CDR3 DNA is TGTGCCAGCAGTGAAAATCCCAGGGGCTATGGCTACACCTTC. Translating gives CASSENPRGYGYTF.